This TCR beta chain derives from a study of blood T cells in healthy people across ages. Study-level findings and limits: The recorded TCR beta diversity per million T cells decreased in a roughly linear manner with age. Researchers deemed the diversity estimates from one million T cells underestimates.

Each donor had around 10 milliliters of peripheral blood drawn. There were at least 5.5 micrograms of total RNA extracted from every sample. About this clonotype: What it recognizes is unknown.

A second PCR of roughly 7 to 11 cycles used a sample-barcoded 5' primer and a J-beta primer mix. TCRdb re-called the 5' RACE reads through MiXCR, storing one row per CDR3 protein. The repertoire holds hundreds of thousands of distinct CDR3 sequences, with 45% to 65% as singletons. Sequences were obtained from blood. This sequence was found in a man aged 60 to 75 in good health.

CDR3 sequence: CASTERDYGYTF. The CDR3 nucleotides are TGTGCCAGCACCGAGAGAGACTATGGCTACACCTTC. V is TRBV5-8 and J is TRBJ1-2; D is undetermined. Germline loops: CDR1 SGHTS, CDR2 YDEGEE. Deletions cut 6 bases from V and 3 bases from J, with 9 bases between. CDR3 length equals 12 residues.